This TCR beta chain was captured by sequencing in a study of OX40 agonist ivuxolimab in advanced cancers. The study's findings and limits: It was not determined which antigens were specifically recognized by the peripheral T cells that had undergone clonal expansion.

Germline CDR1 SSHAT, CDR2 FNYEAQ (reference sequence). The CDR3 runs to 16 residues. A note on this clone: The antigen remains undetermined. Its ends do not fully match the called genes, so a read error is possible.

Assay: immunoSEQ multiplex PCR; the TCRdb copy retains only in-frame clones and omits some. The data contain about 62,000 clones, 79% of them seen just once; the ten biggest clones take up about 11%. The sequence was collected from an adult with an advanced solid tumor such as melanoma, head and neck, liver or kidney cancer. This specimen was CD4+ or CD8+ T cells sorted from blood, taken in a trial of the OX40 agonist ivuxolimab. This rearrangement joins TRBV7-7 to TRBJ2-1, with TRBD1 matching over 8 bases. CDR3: CASSPRTGSSYNEQFF. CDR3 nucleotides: TGTGCTAGCAGCCCACGGACAGGGAGCTCCTACAATGAGCAGTTCTTC.